This T cell receptor (beta chain) was sequenced during a study of glioma-infiltrating T cells after dendritic cell vaccination. Up to about 2 ug genomic DNA was used for TCRB CDR3 amplification. Sequencing used immunoSEQ multiplex PCR; TCRdb keeps in-frame clones, though not all of them. The table records some 99,000 clones, 65% to 85% of them present only once. The CDR3 has 15 residues. Looked up from germline, CDR1 is SGHVS and CDR2 is FNYEAQ. Unmatched junction bases numbered 7, after V lost 5 bases and J lost 1 base. As to time point: after dendritic cell vaccination, including at tumor progression/relapse.

This chain links TRBV7-6 with TRBJ2-7; TRBD1 aligns across 8 bases. The specimen was blood, collected after dendritic cell vaccination. This receptor was taken from a human donor with glioblastoma. CDR3 residues: CASSLGTGLSYEQYF. The CDR3 DNA reads TGTGCCAGCAGCCTAGGGACAGGCCTTTCCTACGAGCAGTACTTC. The full variable domain, with the rest looked up from reference TRBV7-6 and TRBJ2-7, is GAGVSQSPRYKVTKRGQDVALRCDPISGHVSLYWYRQALGQGPEFLTYFNYEAQQDKSGLPNDRFSAERPEGSISTLTIQRTEQRDSAMYRCASSLGTGLSYEQYFGPGTRLTVT.